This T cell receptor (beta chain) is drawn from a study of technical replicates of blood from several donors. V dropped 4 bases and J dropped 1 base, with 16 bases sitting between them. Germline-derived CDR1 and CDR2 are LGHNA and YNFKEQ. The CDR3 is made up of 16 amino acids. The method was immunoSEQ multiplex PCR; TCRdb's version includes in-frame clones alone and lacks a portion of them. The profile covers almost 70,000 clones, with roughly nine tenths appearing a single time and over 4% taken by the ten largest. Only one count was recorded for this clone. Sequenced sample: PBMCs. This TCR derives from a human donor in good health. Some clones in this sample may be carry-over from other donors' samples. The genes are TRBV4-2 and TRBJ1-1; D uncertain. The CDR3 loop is CASSPDLGTWNTEAFF. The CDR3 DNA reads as TGTGCCAGCAGCCCTGATTTGGGCACTTGGAACACTGAAGCTTTCTTT.